Listed here are 27 T cell receptor beta chains from one sample, sequenced in a study of T cells in Graves' hyperthyroidism and ophthalmopathy. Amplification of TCR beta CDR3 regions was performed using RNA transcripts as template. The TCR CDR3 was amplified in a first-round RT-PCR using the HTBI primer set. From the multiplex PCR reads, TCRdb called clonotypes with MiXCR, one entry per CDR3 protein. The sample consists of some 300,000 distinct CDR3 sequences, over 15% of them appearing once. The source material was blood. These receptors were collected from a man aged 25 to 40 with Graves' hyperthyroidism.

This clonotype was observed a few times. This sequence joins TRBV29-1 and TRBJ2-5; 16 positions match TRBD2. Losses at the gene ends were 6 bases for V and 5 bases for J; bases not matched to a gene: 6. The length of the CDR3 is 15 residues. CDR1 is SQVTM, CDR2 ANQGSEA, per germline. In DNA, the CDR3 is TGCAGCGTGGGGGGGGGACTAGCGGGAGGGGAGACCCAGTACTTC. Its translation: CSVGGGLAGGETQYF.

On this clonotype: This likely comes from a read error, as the CDR3 has no conserved phenylalanine or tryptophan at its end. V is TRBV11-1 and J is TRBJ2-5; D may be TRBD1 (7 bases). V lost 1 base to trimming and J lost 0 bases, with 12 bases between them. In germline, CDR1 is SGHAT, CDR2 FQDESV (reference sequence). This CDR3 contains 16 residues. The CDR3 nucleotides are TGTGCCAGCAGCTTAGTGCGGGGACAGTACCAAGAGACCCAGTACCTC. This encodes CASSLVRGQYQETQYL.

This clonotype was detected many times. The V call is TRBV24-1, the J call TRBJ1-5; D is perhaps TRBD1 (6 bases). CDR1 and CDR2 from the germline V gene are KGHDR and SFDVKD. The germline V and J ends were trimmed by 4 bases and 0 bases, with 18 bases remaining between them. The CDR3 is 18 amino acids. CDR3 in DNA: TGTGCCACCAGTGACGCTAAGGACAGCCTTTATAGCAATCAGCCCCAGCATTTT. It yields the protein CATSDAKDSLYSNQPQHF.

This clonotype has at least ten counts. The chain links TRBV20-1 to TRBJ2-5; tentative D call: TRBD1 (8 bases). The CDR3 is made up of 12 amino acids. The germline V gene has CDR1 DFQATT and CDR2 SNEGSKA (reference sequence). Trimming removed 8 bases from V and 4 bases from J, with 14 bases in between. CDR3 in amino acids: CSSNRGGETQYF. CDR3 DNA sequence: TGCAGTTCCAACAGGGGGGGAGAGACCCAGTACTTC.

This chain joins TRBV20-1 and TRBJ2-7; 10 positions agree with TRBD2. The CDR3 has 15 residues. Germline V gene data show CDR1 as DFQATT and CDR2 as SNEGSKA (reference sequence). Unmatched junction bases numbered 7, after V lost 5 bases and J lost 0 bases. The CDR3 is CSAGRTSGSSYEQYF. CDR3 nucleotides: TGCAGTGCTGGAAGGACTAGCGGCAGCTCCTACGAGCAGTACTTC.

This clonotype was recorded a few times. The rearrangement links TRBV20-1 to TRBJ2-2, with TRBD1 matching 7 bases. V dropped 5 bases and J dropped 6; count of bases not matched to a gene: 6. The CDR3 covers 13 residues. CDR1 and CDR2 (germline): DFQATT, SNEGSKA (reference sequence). The DNA for the CDR3 is TGCAGTGCTCCTACAGGGGTGGCCGGGGAGCTGTTTTTT. Protein product: CSAPTGVAGELFF.

Many counts were recorded for this clonotype. The rearrangement links TRBV28 to TRBJ2-3; D might be TRBD1 (5 bases). Germline V gene sequence: CDR1 MDHEN, CDR2 SYDVKM. The V and J ends lost 6 bases and 2 bases respectively, with 15 bases between them. The length of the CDR3 is 15 residues. In nucleotides, the CDR3 is TGTGCCAGCAGCCTCGGAAGGGGCCACACAGATACGCAGTATTTT. As protein: CASSLGRGHTDTQYF.

This clonotype has at least ten counts. The V gene is TRBV20-1, the J gene TRBJ2-1, with 7 positions matching TRBD1. V was clipped by 6 bases and J by 0 bases; unmatched bases: 8. Per germline, CDR1 DFQATT and CDR2 SNEGSKA (reference sequence). The CDR3 sequence is 15 residues long. The CDR3 spells CSALDRRSSYNEQFF. CDR3 nucleotide sequence: TGCAGTGCCCTGGACAGGCGAAGCTCCTACAATGAGCAGTTCTTC.

V and J are TRBV7-2 and TRBJ1-1; D not certain. The V end was cut by 5 bases, the J end by 1 base, with 5 bases between. CDR1 and CDR2 (germline): SGHTA, FQGNSA. This CDR3 region has 12 residues. Written as DNA, the CDR3 is TGTGCCAGCAGCGCGACGAACACTGAAGCTTTCTTT. It specifies CASSATNTEAFF.

The chain is built from TRBV20-1 and TRBJ2-5; 10 bases match TRBD2. The CDR3 has 15 residues. With 1 base clipped from V and 9 bases from J, the junction kept 11 bases outside the gene matches. CDR1 is DFQATT, CDR2 SNEGSKA, per germline (reference sequence). CDR3 nucleotide sequence: TGCAGTGCTAGAGGAGGTAGCGGGAGGAGGGAGGCCCAGTACTTC. It translates to CSARGGSGRREAQYF.

The sample holds many counts of this clonotype. The genes are TRBV12-3 or TRBV12-4 and TRBJ1-5, with D hard to call. The ends were cut back, 2 bases at V and 5 bases at J, with 10 bases in the middle. The CDR3 runs to 14 residues. The CDR3 sequence: CASSLLGRHQPQHF. The CDR3, as DNA: TGTGCCAGCAGTTTACTGGGAAGGCATCAGCCCCAGCATTTT.

This chain uses TRBV6-1 with TRBJ2-3, with D unresolved. V lost 4 bases to trimming and J lost 2 bases, with 16 bases between them. The germline V gene encodes CDR1 MNHNS and CDR2 SASEGT. The CDR3 spans 16 residues. CDR3: CASSGSIQPYTDTQYF. CDR3 sequence (DNA): TGTGCCAGCAGTGGCTCAATACAGCCTTACACAGATACGCAGTATTTT.

This clonotype was detected ten times or more. This chain joins TRBV5-1 and TRBJ2-3, with D tentatively TRBD1 (5 bases). V dropped 1 base and J dropped 2 bases, with 11 bases sitting between them. Per germline, CDR1 SGHRS and CDR2 YFSETQ. The CDR3 has 15 residues. CDR3 residues: CASSLRGRDTDTQYF. In DNA form, the CDR3 reads TGCGCCAGCAGCTTGCGTGGCAGGGACACAGATACGCAGTATTTT.

This clonotype was found a few times. The chain links TRBV9 to TRBJ2-2; TRBD2 matches at 12 bases. The ends lost 0 bases at V and 0 bases at J; junction bases unmatched: 3. Germline loops: CDR1 SGDLS, CDR2 YYNGEE. CDR3 size: 18 residues. This chain's CDR3 is CASSVGTSGTPNTGELFF. The CDR3 nucleotides are TGTGCCAGCAGCGTAGGGACTAGCGGGACTCCGAACACCGGGGAGCTGTTTTTT. The complete variable domain, with remaining parts taken from reference TRBV9 and TRBJ2-2, reads DSGVTQTPKHLITATGQRVTLRCSPRSGDLSVYWYQQSLDQGLQFLIQYYNGEERAKGNILERFSAQQFPDLHSELNLSSLELGDSALYFCASSVGTSGTPNTGELFFGEGSRLTVL.

The V gene is TRBV20-1, the J gene TRBJ2-1; D possibly matches TRBD1 or TRBD2 (6 bases each). Germline-derived CDR1 and CDR2 are DFQATT and SNEGSKA (reference sequence). V was shortened by 3 bases and J by 8 bases, with 17 bases between the two germline ends. This CDR3 is built from 14 residues. In nucleotides, the CDR3 is TGCAGTGCTAGTTGGGGACTCCCAGGGGATGAGCAGTTCTTC. This sequence encodes CSASWGLPGDEQFF.

This clonotype has at least ten counts. J is TRBJ2-1 and V is TRBV12-3 or TRBV12-4; 9 bases agree with TRBD1. V trimming: 7 bases; J trimming: 5 bases; junction bases outside the gene matches: 9. This CDR3 comprises 15 residues. CDR3 DNA: TGTGCCAGCAATCATCCGGGACAGGGCCACAATGAGCAGTTCTTC. Protein: CASNHPGQGHNEQFF.

This clonotype was found a few times. The chain recombines TRBV12-3 or TRBV12-4 with TRBJ1-2; no firm D call. The CDR3 covers 13 residues. Trimming pared 3 bases from V and 6 bases from J, leaving 11 bases between. The CDR3 spells CASSFPPGDGYTF. The CDR3 region has the DNA TGTGCCAGCAGTTTTCCCCCCGGGGATGGCTACACCTTC.

This rearrangement joins TRBV6-1 to TRBJ1-3; D is ambiguous. V was shortened by 5 bases and J by 0 bases, with 11 bases between the two germline ends. Germline CDR1 is MNHNS and CDR2 is SASEGT. The CDR3 sequence is 15 residues long. CDR3 bases: TGTGCCAGCAGTCGCGGGGTGGGCTCTGGAAACACCATATATTTT. Translation: CASSRGVGSGNTIYF.

In its sample, this clonotype was seen many times. The genes are TRBV5-1 and TRBJ1-1, with no clear D. V was pared by 0 bases and J by 6 bases, with 9 bases between. Germline V gives CDR1 SGHRS, CDR2 YFSETQ. The CDR3 length is 13 residues. CDR3 in amino acids: CASSLASVAEAFF. CDR3 in DNA: TGCGCCAGCAGCTTGGCCTCTGTCGCTGAAGCTTTCTTT.

Many counts were recorded for this clonotype. This chain uses TRBV7-8 with TRBJ1-5; unclear D gene. CDR3 length equals 15 residues. Between the trimmed V and J ends, which lost 4 bases and 2 bases, there was a span of 12 bases. CDR1 SGHVS and CDR2 FQNEAQ come from the germline V gene. The CDR3 region has the DNA TGTGCCAGCAGCTCCTTTGCTGGGGGCAATCAGCCCCAGCATTTT. Its translation is CASSSFAGGNQPQHF.

This clonotype was observed a few times. The CDR3 bases are TGTGCCAGCAGCTTGCAAGTGGACAGCCCCTACGAGCAGTACTTC. Its translation: CASSLQVDSPYEQYF. The V and J genes are TRBV5-5 and TRBJ2-7, with a tentative D call TRBD1 (6 bases). The V end lost 1 base, the J end lost 2 bases, and 13 bases lay between the germline ends. The CDR3 is made up of 15 amino acids. In germline, CDR1 is SGHKS, CDR2 YYEKEE (reference sequence).

This clonotype has just a few counts. The chain carries TRBV5-1 and TRBJ2-1; 9 bases are shared with TRBD1. The junction had 5 bases not matched to a gene; V was cut back by 0 bases and J by 7 bases. Germline V gene lookup returns CDR1 SGHRS and CDR2 YFSETQ. The CDR3 has 15 residues. The DNA of the CDR3 is TGCGCCAGCAGCTTGGAGACAGGGGGTTGGAATGAGCAGTTCTTC. It encodes CASSLETGGWNEQFF.

This clonotype was observed at least ten times. V and J are TRBV12-3 or TRBV12-4 and TRBJ1-5, with D possibly being TRBD1 (5 bases). This CDR3 is 13 amino acids long. V dropped 7 bases and J dropped 6 bases, with 13 bases sitting between them. CDR3 loop: CASTPGGVQPQHF. The CDR3 DNA is TGTGCCAGCACCCCCGGGGGGGTTCAGCCCCAGCATTTT.

The chain joins TRBV6-1 to TRBJ1-2; 9 bases align to TRBD1. The V gene's germline CDR1 is MNHNS and CDR2 SASEGT. Trimming took 8 bases from V and 4 from J; bases not matched to a gene: 8. CDR3 size: 14 residues. Here the CDR3 DNA reads TGTGCCAGCGGGCACAGGGGGCCCGGCTATGGCTACACCTTC. Protein sequence: CASGHRGPGYGYTF.

V is TRBV19 and J is TRBJ1-3; 8 bases map to TRBD1. Germline CDR1 reads LNHDA; CDR2 reads SQIVND (reference sequence). The junction had 9 bases not matched to a gene; V was cut back by 6 bases and J by 2 bases. This CDR3 region has 16 residues. CDR3: CASRNRQGSAGNTIYF. CDR3 DNA sequence: TGTGCCAGTAGGAATAGACAGGGGAGCGCTGGAAACACCATATATTTT.

This chain connects TRBV5-1 to TRBJ2-3; 14 bases fit TRBD2. The germline V gene encodes CDR1 SGHRS and CDR2 YFSETQ. CDR3 length equals 16 residues. Germline trimming cut 2 bases from V and 6 bases from J; bases unmatched to any gene: 5. This CDR3 reads CASSLGLAGGADTQYF. CDR3 nucleotide sequence: TGCGCCAGCAGCTTAGGACTAGCGGGGGGTGCTGATACGCAGTATTTT. Together with reference TRBV5-1 and TRBJ2-3, the CDR3 gives the full variable domain: KAGVTQTPRYLIKTRGQQVTLSCSPISGHRSVSWYQQTPGQGLQFLFEYFSETQRNKGNFPGRFSGRQFSNSRSEMNVSTLELGDSALYLCASSLGLAGGADTQYFGPGTRLTVL.

The rearrangement joins TRBV6-2 or TRBV6-3 to TRBJ2-5, with a tentative D call TRBD1 (6 bases). Trimming took 2 bases from V and 7 from J, leaving 14 bases between them. Germline-derived CDR1 and CDR2 are MNHEY and SVGEGT. The CDR3 runs to 14 residues. Here the CDR3 DNA reads TGTGCCAGCAGTTACCGGACAGATAAAGGGACCCAGTACTTC. This encodes CASSYRTDKGTQYF.